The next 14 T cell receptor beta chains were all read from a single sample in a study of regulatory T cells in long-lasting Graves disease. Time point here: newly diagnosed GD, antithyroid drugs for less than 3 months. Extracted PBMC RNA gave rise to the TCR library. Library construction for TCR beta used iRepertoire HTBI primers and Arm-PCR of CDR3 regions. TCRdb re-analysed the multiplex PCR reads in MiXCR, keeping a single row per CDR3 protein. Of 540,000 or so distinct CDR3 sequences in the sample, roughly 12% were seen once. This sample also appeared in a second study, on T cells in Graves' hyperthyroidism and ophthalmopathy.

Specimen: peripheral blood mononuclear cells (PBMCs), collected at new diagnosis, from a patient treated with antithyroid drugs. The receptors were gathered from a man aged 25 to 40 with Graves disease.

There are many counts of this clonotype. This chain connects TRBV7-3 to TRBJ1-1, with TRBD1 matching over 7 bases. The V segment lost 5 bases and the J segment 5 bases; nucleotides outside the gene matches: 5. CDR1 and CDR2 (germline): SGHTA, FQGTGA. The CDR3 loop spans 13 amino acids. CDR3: CASSTDRETEAFF. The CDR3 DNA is TGTGCCAGCAGCACAGACAGGGAAACTGAAGCTTTCTTT. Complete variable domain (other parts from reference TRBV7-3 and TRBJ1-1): GAGVSQTPSNKVTEKGKYVELRCDPISGHTALYWYRQSLGQGPEFLIYFQGTGAADDSGLPNDRFFAVRPEGSVSTLKIQRTERGDSAVYLCASSTDRETEAFFGQGTRLTVV.

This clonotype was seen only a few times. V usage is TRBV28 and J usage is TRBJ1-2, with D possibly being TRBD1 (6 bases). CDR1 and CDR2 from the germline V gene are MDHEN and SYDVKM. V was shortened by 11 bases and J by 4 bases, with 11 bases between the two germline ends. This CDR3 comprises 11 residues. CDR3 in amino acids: CAAGGRYGYTF. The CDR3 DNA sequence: TGTGCCGCTGGGGGGCGCTATGGCTACACCTTC.

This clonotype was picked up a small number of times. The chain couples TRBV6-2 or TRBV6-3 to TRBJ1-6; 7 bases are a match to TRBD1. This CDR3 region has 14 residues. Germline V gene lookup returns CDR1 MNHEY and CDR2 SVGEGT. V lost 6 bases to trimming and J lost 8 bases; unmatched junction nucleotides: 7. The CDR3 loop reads CASSYTGVDSPLHF. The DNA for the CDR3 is TGTGCCAGCAGCTACACAGGGGTGGATTCACCCCTCCACTTT.

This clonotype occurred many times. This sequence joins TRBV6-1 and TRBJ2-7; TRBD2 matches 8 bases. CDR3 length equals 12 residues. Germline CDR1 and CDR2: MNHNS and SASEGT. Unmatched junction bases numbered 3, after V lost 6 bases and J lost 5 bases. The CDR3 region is CASRAGEDEQYF. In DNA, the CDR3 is TGTGCCAGCAGAGCGGGAGAAGACGAGCAGTACTTC.

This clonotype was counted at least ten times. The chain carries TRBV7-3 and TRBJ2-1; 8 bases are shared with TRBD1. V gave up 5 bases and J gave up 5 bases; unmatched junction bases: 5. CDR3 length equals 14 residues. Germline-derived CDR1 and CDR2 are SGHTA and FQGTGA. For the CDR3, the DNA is TGTGCCAGCAGCCTCACAGGGGGTAACAATGAGCAGTTCTTC. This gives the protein CASSLTGGNNEQFF.

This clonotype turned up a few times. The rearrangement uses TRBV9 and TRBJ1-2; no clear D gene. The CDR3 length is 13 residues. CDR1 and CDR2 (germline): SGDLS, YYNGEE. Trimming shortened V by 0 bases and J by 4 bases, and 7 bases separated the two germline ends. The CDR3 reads CASSVAKGYGYTF. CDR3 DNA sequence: TGTGCCAGCAGCGTAGCTAAGGGCTATGGCTACACCTTC.

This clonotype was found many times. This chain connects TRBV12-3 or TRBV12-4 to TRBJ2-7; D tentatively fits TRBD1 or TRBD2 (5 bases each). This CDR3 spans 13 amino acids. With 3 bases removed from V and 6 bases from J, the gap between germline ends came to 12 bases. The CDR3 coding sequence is TGTGCCAGCAGTTTGGGGGAATGGGTCGAGCAGTACTTC. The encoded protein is CASSLGEWVEQYF.

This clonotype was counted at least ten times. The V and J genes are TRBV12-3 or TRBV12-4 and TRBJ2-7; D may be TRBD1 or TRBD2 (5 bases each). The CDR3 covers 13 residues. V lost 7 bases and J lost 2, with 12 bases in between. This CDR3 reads CASNRDGAYEQYF. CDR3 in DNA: TGTGCCAGCAATCGGGACGGAGCCTACGAGCAGTACTTC.

This CDR3 is CASSEESGSSYEQYF. The CDR3 bases are TGTGCCAGCAGTGAAGAGAGCGGGAGCTCCTACGAGCAGTACTTC. V usage is TRBV6-2 or TRBV6-3 and J usage is TRBJ2-7; 8 bases agree with TRBD2. This CDR3 has 15 residues. Germline CDR1 reads MNHEY; CDR2 reads SVGEGT. Germline trimming cut 5 bases from V and 0 bases from J; bases unmatched to any gene: 6.

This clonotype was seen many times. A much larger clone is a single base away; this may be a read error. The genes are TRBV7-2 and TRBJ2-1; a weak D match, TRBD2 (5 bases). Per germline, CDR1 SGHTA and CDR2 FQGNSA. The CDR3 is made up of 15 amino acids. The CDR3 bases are TGTGCCAGCAGCTTAGTGGCGGGCGCCTACAATGGGCAGTTCTTC. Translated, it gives CASSLVAGAYNGQFF.

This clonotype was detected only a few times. The CDR3 reads CASSLGTSGNTGELFF. In nucleotides, the CDR3 is TGTGCCAGCAGCCTAGGGACTAGCGGGAACACCGGGGAGCTGTTTTTT. The V call is TRBV3-1, the J call TRBJ2-2, with 11 positions matching TRBD2. CDR1 and CDR2 from the germline V gene are LGHDT and YNNKEL (reference sequence). V lost 4 bases and J lost 1; bases outside the gene matches: 2. The CDR3 length is 16 residues.

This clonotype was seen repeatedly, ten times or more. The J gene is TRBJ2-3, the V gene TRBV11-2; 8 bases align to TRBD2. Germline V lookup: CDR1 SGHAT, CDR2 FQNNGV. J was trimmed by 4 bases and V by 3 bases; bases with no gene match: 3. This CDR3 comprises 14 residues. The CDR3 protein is CASSFGLAPDTQYF. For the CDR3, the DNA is TGTGCCAGCAGCTTCGGACTAGCCCCAGATACGCAGTATTTT.

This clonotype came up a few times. The CDR3 nucleotides are TGTGCCAGCAGCCACCCCACGGGGACAGATACGCAGTATTTT. Encoded protein: CASSHPTGTDTQYF. The genes are TRBV3-1 and TRBJ2-3; D might be TRBD2 (5 bases). V was cut by 3 bases and J by 3 bases, with 10 bases left in between. Germline CDR1 is LGHDT and CDR2 is YNNKEL (reference sequence). This CDR3 has 14 residues.

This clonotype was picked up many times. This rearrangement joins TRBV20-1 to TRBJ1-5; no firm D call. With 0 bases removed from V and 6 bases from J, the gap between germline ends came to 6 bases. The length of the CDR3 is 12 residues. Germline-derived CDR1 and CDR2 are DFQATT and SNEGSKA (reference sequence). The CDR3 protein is CSARDAGQPQHF. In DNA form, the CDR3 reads TGCAGTGCTAGAGATGCCGGTCAGCCCCAGCATTTT.